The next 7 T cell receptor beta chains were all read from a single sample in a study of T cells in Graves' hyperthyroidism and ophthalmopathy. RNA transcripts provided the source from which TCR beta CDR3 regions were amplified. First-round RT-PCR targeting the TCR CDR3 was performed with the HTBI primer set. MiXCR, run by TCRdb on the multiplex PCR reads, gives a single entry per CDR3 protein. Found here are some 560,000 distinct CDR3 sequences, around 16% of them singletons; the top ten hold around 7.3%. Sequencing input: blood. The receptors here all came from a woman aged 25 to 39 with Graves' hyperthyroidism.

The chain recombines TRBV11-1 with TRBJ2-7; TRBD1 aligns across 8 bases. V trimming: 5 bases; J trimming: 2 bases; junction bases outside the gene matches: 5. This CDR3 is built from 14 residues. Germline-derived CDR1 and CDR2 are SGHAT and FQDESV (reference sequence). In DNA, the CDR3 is TGTGCCAGCAGCCGGGACAGGTCCGCCTACGAGCAGTACTTC. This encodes CASSRDRSAYEQYF.

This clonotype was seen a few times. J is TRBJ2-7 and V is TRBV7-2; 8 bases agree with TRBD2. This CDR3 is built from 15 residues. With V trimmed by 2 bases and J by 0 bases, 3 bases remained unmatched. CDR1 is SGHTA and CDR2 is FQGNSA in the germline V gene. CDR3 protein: CASSLSAGASYEQYF. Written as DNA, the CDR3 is TGTGCCAGCAGCTTATCAGCGGGAGCCTCCTACGAGCAGTACTTC.

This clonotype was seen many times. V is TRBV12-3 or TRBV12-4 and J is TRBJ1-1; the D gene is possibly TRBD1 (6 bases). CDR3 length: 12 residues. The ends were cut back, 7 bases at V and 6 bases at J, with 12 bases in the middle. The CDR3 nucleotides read TGTGCCAGCACCGCCAGGGGTTCTGAAGCTTTCTTT. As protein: CASTARGSEAFF.

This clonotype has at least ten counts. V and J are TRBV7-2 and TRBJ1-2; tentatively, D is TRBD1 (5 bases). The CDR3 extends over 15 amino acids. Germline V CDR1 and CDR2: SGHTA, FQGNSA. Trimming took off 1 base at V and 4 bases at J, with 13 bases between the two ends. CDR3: CASSLEYGAAYGYTF. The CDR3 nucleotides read TGTGCCAGCAGCTTAGAGTATGGGGCAGCCTATGGCTACACCTTC.

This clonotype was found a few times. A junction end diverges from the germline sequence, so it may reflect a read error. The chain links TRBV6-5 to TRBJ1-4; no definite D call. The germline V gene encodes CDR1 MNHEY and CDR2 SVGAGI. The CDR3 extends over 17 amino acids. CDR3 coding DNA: TGTGCCAGCAGTCACTCGAGGGCACTGGCGACTAATGAAAAACTGTTTTTT. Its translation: CASSHSRALATNEKLFF.

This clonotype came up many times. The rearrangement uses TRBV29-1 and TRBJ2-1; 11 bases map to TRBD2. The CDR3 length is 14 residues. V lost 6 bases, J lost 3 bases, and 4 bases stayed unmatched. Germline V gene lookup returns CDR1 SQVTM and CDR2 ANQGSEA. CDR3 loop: CSVLTSGNYNEQFF. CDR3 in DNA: TGCAGCGTATTGACTAGCGGGAACTACAATGAGCAGTTCTTC.

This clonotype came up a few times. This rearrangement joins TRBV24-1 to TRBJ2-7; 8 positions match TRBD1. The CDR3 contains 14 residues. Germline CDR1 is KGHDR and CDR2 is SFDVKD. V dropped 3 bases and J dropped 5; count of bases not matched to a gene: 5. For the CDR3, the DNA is TGTGCCACCAGTGATGGACAGGGAAGGAACGAGCAGTACTTC. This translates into CATSDGQGRNEQYF.